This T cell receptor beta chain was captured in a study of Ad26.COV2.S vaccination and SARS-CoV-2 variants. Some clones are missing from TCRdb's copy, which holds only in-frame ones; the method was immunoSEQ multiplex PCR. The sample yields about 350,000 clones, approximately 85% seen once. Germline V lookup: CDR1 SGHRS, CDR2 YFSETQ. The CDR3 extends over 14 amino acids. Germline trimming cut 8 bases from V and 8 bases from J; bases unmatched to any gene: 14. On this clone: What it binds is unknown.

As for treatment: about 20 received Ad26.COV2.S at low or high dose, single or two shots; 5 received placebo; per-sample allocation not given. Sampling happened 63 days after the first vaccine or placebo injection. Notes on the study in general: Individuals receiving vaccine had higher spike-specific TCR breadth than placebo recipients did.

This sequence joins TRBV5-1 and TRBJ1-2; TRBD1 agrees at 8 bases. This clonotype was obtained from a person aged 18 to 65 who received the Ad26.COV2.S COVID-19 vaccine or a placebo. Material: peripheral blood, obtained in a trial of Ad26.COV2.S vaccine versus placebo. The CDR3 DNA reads TGCGCCAGTTCAATGACAGGGGAGTGCTGCGGCTACACCTTC. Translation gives CASSMTGECCGYTF.